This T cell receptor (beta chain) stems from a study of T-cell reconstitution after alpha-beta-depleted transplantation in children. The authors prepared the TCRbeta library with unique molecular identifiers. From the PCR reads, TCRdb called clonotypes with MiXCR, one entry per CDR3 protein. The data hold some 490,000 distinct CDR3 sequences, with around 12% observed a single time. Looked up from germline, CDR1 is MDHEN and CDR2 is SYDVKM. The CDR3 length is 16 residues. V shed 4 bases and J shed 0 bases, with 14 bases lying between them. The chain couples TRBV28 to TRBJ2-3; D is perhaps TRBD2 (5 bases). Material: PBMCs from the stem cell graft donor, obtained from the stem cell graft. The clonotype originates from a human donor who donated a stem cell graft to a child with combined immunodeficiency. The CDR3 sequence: CASSSRTHTSTDTQYF. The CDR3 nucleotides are TGTGCCAGCAGTTCCCGGACTCATACCAGCACAGATACGCAGTATTTT. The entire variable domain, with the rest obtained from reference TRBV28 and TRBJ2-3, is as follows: DVKVTQSSRYLVKRTGEKVFLECVQDMDHENMFWYRQDPGLGLRLIYFSYDVKMKEKGDIPEGYSVSREKKERFSLILESASTNQTSMYLCASSSRTHTSTDTQYFGPGTRLTVL.